This record concerns one T cell receptor (beta chain) sequence. What it recognizes is unknown. The germline CDR1 and CDR2 sequences are SGHTA and FQGNSA. V shed 5 bases and J shed 7 bases, with 12 bases lying between them. The CDR3 loop spans 13 amino acids. These data come from a study of graft-versus-host responses after intestinal transplantation. Study information: As for transplant type, recipients had multivisceral, liver-intestinal, or isolated intestinal grafts. For two to three years after anti-thymocyte globulin induction, all recipients took tacrolimus and steroids.

Some clones are missing from TCRdb's copy, which holds only in-frame ones; the method was immunoSEQ multiplex PCR. The table has 14,000 or so clones, approximately 80% seen once. Graft-derived tissue was subjected to processing to liberate intraepithelial and lamina propria lymphocytes. Whole-study results and caveats: After transplant, early declines in HvG clones were associated with peak levels of circulating GvH clones. There were GvH clones found in recipient marrow, and some of them appeared first in ileum or blood.

This TCR came from a human patient who received an intestinal transplant, so some T cells may come from the graft donor. This sequence joins TRBV7-2 and TRBJ1-5; tentative D call: TRBD1 (5 bases). This specimen consisted of ileum tissue, obtained just under 28 days after intestinal transplant. CDR3 region: CASSVRGGQPQHF. The CDR3 nucleotides read TGTGCCAGCAGCGTTCGCGGGGGGCAGCCCCAGCATTTT.